Listed below are T cell receptor beta chains from one sample, sequenced in a study of T cell repertoires in cytomegalovirus infection. TCRdb recomputed calls from the reads with MiXCR, one row per CDR3 protein. The sample holds 200,000 to 300,000 distinct CDR3 sequences; approximately 8.3% are singletons and the top ten take more than 12%. Input material: PBMCs. The source of these receptors is a human donor in good health (CMV status not recorded). Some clones in this sample may be carry-over from other donors' samples. Each CDR3 is given with its conserved first and last residue. Size values are once, few and many counts, or a class for expanded clones, and some rows have none.

clone_size,j_call,v_call,cdr3_aa
many,TRBJ1-6,TRBV19,CASSSPGQGGSPLHF
few,TRBJ2-1,TRBV29-1,CSVAGGGGSNEQFF
many,TRBJ2-3,TRBV7-2,CASSSPPGGPSTDTQYF
many,TRBJ1-6,TRBV4-2,CASSRAGTGESSYNSPLHF
many,TRBJ2-7,TRBV20-1,CSARDLTSGYEQYF
.,TRBJ2-7,TRBV28,CASSLSRDGSYEQYF
.,TRBJ1-4,TRBV14,CASSQVPQKTNEKLFF
few,TRBJ2-7,TRBV20-1,CSVPDFAYEQYF
many,TRBJ2-5,TRBV7-2,CASSHQLRAGETQYF
few,TRBJ1-6,TRBV3-1,CASSQEVGAGLSSPLHF
many,TRBJ1-2,TRBV7-2,CASSPGTYGYTF
.,TRBJ2-1,TRBV7-6,CASSLGQGALEQFF
few,TRBJ2-5,TRBV10-2,CASSTSGTGGETQYF
many,TRBJ2-7,TRBV7-2,CASSLSGLAGGAYEQYF
few,TRBJ2-1,TRBV7-9,CASSLTGTSGYEQFF
few,TRBJ2-7,TRBV20-1,CSARDPVGQGLAGGIEQYF
.,TRBJ1-2,TRBV28,CASSSGGIYGYTF
.,TRBJ2-2,TRBV24-1,CATSDPRGGTSNTGELFF
many,TRBJ2-1,TRBV7-2,CASSFKTSQFNEQFF
many,TRBJ2-5,TRBV7-2,CASRPGTSLGGQETQYF
many,TRBJ2-7,TRBV18,CASSPPRGTTTYEQYF
many,TRBJ1-3,TRBV12-3/TRBV12-4,CASSSPGGTYGNTIYF
few,TRBJ1-5,TRBV12-3/TRBV12-4,CASSQGVVQPQHF
many,TRBJ1-4,TRBV7-9,CASTVTGDEKLFF
few,TRBJ2-5,TRBV19,CASSIAGGKQETQYF
few,TRBJ2-1,TRBV27,CASSSRGPWEDSYNEQFF
many,TRBJ2-1,TRBV9,CASSPGAGGGYNEQFF
few,TRBJ2-2,TRBV29-1,CSLTRGTGELFF
.,TRBJ2-7,TRBV10-3,CAIRSGPGGYEQYF